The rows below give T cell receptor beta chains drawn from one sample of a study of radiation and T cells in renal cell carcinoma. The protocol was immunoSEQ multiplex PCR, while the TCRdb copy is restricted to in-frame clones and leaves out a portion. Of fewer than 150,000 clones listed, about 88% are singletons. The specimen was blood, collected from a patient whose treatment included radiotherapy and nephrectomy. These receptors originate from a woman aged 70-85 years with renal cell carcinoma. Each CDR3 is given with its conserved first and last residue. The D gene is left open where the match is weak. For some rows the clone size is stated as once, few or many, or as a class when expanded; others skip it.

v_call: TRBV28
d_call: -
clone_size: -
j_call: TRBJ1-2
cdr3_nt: TGTGCCAGCGGGGCAGGGTTAGCCCCTCACTATGGCTACACCTTC
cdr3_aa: CASGAGLAPHYGYTF

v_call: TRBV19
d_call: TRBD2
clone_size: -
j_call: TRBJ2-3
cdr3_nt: TGTGCCAGTAGTCGCCCCGGACTAGCGGGGGGGCAAGATACGCAGTATTTT
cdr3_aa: CASSRPGLAGGQDTQYF

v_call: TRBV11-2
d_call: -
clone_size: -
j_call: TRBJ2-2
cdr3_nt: TGTGCCAGCAGCCTTAGCACGAACACCGGGGAGCTGTTTTTT
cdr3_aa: CASSLSTNTGELFF

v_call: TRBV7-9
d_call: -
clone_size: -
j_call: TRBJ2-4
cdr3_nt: TGTGCCAGCAGCACAACGGGTGGGGGTATAGCCAAAAACATTCAGTACTTC
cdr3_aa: CASSTTGGGIAKNIQYF

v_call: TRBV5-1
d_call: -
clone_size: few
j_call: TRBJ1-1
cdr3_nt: TGCGCCAGCAGCTCGGGGGGGTCCCAGAACACTGAAGCTTTCTTT
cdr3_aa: CASSSGGSQNTEAFF

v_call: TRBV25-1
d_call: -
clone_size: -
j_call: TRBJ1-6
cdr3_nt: TGTGCTATAAAAGGGGCAGGGCTCAATTCACCCCTCCACTTT
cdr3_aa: CAIKGAGLNSPLHF

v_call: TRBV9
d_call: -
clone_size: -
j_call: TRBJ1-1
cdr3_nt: TGTGCCAGCAGTATCAGGGGAAACACTGAAGCTTTCTTT
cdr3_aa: CASSIRGNTEAFF

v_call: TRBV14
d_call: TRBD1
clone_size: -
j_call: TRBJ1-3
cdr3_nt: TGTGCCAGCAGCCATCGAGGACAGGGGGCGCAGGGAGCTGGAAACACCATATATTTT
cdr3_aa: CASSHRGQGAQGAGNTIYF

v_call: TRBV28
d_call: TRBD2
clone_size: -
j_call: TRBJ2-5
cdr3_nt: TGTGCCAGCAGTCCCCCGGGACTAGCCGAGACCCAGTACTTC
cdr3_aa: CASSPPGLAETQYF

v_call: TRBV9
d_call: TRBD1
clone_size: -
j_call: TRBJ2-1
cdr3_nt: TGTGCCAGCAGCGACGAGACAGGGGGCCCCTACAATGAGCAGTTCTTC
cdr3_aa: CASSDETGGPYNEQFF

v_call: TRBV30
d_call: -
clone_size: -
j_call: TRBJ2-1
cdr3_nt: TGTGCCTGGAGTGTACGGGATGAGCAGTTCTTC
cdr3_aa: CAWSVRDEQFF

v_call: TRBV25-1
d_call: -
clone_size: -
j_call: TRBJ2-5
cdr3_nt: TGTGCCAGCAGTGTTATGAGGACAGCCCAAGAGACCCAGTACTTC
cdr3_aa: CASSVMRTAQETQYF

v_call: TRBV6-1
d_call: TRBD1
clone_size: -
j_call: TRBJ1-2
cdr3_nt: TGTGCCAGCATTAAGGGACAGGAAAACTATGGCTACACCTTC
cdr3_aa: CASIKGQENYGYTF

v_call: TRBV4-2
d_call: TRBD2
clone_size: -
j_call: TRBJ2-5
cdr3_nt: TGTGCCAGCAGCCAAGGTGGAAGCGGGGGAGGAGAGACCCAGTACTTC
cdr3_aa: CASSQGGSGGGETQYF

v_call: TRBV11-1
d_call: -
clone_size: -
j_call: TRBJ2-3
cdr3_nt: TGTGCCAGCGGACTGGGGATCGCGGGGACAGATACGCAGTATTTT
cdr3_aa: CASGLGIAGTDTQYF

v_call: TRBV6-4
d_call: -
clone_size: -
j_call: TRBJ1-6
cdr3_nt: TGTGCCAGCAGTGGGGGAGCGTGGAATTCACCCCTCCACTTT
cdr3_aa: CASSGGAWNSPLHF

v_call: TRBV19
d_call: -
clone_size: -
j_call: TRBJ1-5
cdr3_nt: TGTGCCAGTAGTATAGTCGGAGGGGGGAATCAGCCCCAGCATTTT
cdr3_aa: CASSIVGGGNQPQHF

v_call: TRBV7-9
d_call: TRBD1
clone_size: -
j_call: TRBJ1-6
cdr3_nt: TGTGCCAGCAGCTCCCAACAGGGGGCTCATTCACCCCTCCACTTT
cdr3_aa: CASSSQQGAHSPLHF

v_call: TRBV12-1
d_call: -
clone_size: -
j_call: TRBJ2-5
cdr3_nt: TGTGCCAGCGATCTCTCTATCGACGGGACTGAACAAGAGACCCAGTACTTC
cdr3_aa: CASDLSIDGTEQETQYF

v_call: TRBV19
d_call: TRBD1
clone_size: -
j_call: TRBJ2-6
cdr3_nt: TGTGCCAGTACCTCGGGACAGGTAGGAAGCTCTGGGGCCAACGTCCTGACTTTC
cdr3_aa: CASTSGQVGSSGANVLTF